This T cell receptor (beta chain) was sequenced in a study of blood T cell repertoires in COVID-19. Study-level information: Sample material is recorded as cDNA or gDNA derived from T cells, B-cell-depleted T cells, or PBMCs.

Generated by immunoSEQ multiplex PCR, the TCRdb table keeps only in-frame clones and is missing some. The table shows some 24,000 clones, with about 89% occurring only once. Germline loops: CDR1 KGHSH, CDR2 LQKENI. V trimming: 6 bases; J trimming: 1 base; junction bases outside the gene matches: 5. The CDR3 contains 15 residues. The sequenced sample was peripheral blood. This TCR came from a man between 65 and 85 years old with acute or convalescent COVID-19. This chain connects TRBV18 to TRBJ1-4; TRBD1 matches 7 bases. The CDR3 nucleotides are TGTGCCAGCTCCCAACCAGGGGGAACTAATGAAAAACTGTTTTTT. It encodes CASSQPGGTNEKLFF.